This T cell receptor beta chain was recovered during a study of cytomegalovirus exposure and HLA in healthy donors (TCRdb year 2017). General notes on the study: In an earlier analysis of some 550 of the donors, approximately 260 Gb of sequence data and 90 million to 130 million unique TCR beta sequences from about 180 million T cells were reported. To study patterns of TCR occurrence, a later analysis re-analyzed previously published TCR beta repertoires from several hundred donors and added high-resolution HLA genotyping. Donor age, sex, ethnicity and CMV serostatus were collected together with the repertoire data. The study was designed to test whether signatures of past pathogen exposure could be identified by cataloging public T cell receptors. The study combined high-throughput TCR immunosequencing, statistical association of individual TCRs with disease status, and machine learning to predict cytomegalovirus infection status. Class I and class II HLA loci were covered by the typing at four-digit resolution. Among the roughly 400 genotyped donors, approximately 81% belonged to the genetic ancestry cluster associated with self-reported Caucasian donors. All discovery cohort repertoires had been generated using a single sequencing platform. Among 350 to 400 genotyped donors of the cohort, an average of around 240,000 unique TCR beta nucleotide sequences were sequenced per donor, around 20% of them non-productive. In the later analysis, no new phenotypic data were used to find candidate immune exposures; instead, reliance was placed on TCR beta sequences and their occurrence across donors. A few DR-DQ haplotypes were handled as single units for association and clustering because linkage in the cohort was strong. A separate validation cohort of about 110 different subjects was used in addition to the approximately 700-subject first cohort. Genome-wide SNP genotypes for about 55% of the roughly 670 donors were used in a later genetic analysis, which treated that subset as a discovery cohort. The study used immunosequencing to profile the T cell repertoires of about 670 subjects and linked those repertoires to cytomegalovirus serostatus. The number of typed donors differed by locus: roughly 629-640 for A, B, C, DRB1 and DQB1; about 520 for DQA1; 606 for DPA1; and about 470 for DPB1. In an earlier analysis of 587 of the donors, high-throughput TCR beta sequencing was used to judge whether each TCR beta V gene segment behaved as functional or pseudogenic. An early release covering about 600 HLA-typed donors comprised approximately 300 gigabases of sequencing data and roughly 85 million unique TCR sequences.

As for this clone: Its antigen has not been determined. No base quality information exists; no much larger clone differs at one position.

The cohort comprised more than 550 healthy bone marrow donors. All cohort members were sampled while nominally healthy, although unrecorded immune exposures were likely present. The donor was CMV seronegative and was included in the group of 352 seronegative cohort members. A peripheral blood sample was provided by each donor, and peripheral blood mononuclear cells were used for TCR beta sequencing. The Qiagen DNeasy Blood Extraction Kit was used to extract genomic DNA from the blood cell samples. The paper's findings and limits, for the study overall: Assigning TCR associations to individual alleles was difficult when HLA alleles, especially DR and DQ, strongly co-occurred. The classifier was reported to diagnose cytomegalovirus status with high specificity and sensitivity in both the original cohort and the validation cohort. Sequencing depth was assumed to be roughly uniform across donors in the presence/absence analyses, though that assumption may not hold. Specific HLA alleles were associated with 16,951 TCR beta sequences at a false discovery rate of 0.05 in a later analysis. Some IMGT-functional V segments, including TRBV6-2 and TRBV6-3, could not be told apart with the 87-base-pair reads, so those segments were excluded. In this cohort, only TCR beta chains were sequenced, and detectable features were limited by the absence of alpha or paired-chain data. A total of fewer than 200 TCR beta chains were listed by the study as associated with cytomegalovirus. While some public TCRs were present in many individuals, most TCR sequences turned up only very rarely across donors. According to a later genetic analysis, donors in an Asian-associated ancestry cluster had fewer N-insertions in productive TCRs than the approximately 630-donor mean. Correlated functional status among segregating V segments might reflect linkage disequilibrium, but an unknown experimental factor could not be ruled out. A later analysis found that HLA-associated TCR beta chains were more clonally expanded and had lower generation probabilities than equally common non-associated chains. Because some donors lacked HLA typing at each locus, the association tests relied only on the typed subset. A cluster of highly shared sequence variants was judged likely to be a technical artifact of the sequencing pipeline. An association between a missense DCLRE1C variant and V-gene and J-gene trimming of TCR beta chains was found in a later genetic analysis and replicated in an independent cohort. A few of the identified cytomegalovirus-associated TCR beta chains were confirmed in vitro to be specific for cytomegalovirus antigens. An earlier analysis of some 590 of the donors showed that most TCR beta V segments appeared in productive rearrangements either about 87% or about 30% of the time, which broadly matched IMGT annotations. A later analysis found that most CMV-associated TCR beta chains appeared HLA-restricted, with HLA associations seemingly driven largely by CMV exposure. In a later analysis, TCR association rates were found to vary across HLA loci, with the most associated TCRs seen for DRB1 alleles and the fewest for HLA-C alleles. The earlier analysis of nearly 600 of the donors excluded around 17 rarely observed V segments, including chromosome 9 orphons, because counts were too low. A further reported finding was that TCR beta sequences accurately predicted the HLA-A and HLA-B alleles for most subjects in the first cohort. CMV serostatus was the only immune exposure information available for the cohort. A later analysis reported that several top co-occurrence clusters appeared linked to parvovirus B19, influenza, CMV and Epstein-Barr virus. It was suggested by the authors that the approach could potentially be generalized to other disease states and immunological phenotypes.

The receptor library was made with the immunoSEQ multiplex PCR assay. For the multiplex PCR, a mixture combining 60 forward primers for TCR Vbeta segments and 13 reverse primers for TCR Jbeta segments was used. The CDR3 region of rearranged TCR beta genes was amplified from genomic DNA by a multiplex PCR assay. The amplified TCR beta libraries were sequenced on the Illumina HiSeq System as 87-base-pair reads. The study's processing was this. Across the 600 to 700 repertoires, a later analysis counted 80 million or so unique TCR beta chains, around 11 million of which were shared by at least two donors. Raw reads were error-corrected and collapsed into unique sequences by a nearest-neighbor algorithm in which closely related sequences were merged to remove PCR and sequencing errors. Alignment of CDR3 sequences to IMGT reference sequences was used to assign V, D and J gene segments. Each retained sequence needed at least a six-nucleotide match to both a V gene segment and a J gene segment. Rearrangements were classified as productive when the CDR3 lacked stop codons and remained in frame with V and J, and all other rearrangements were classified as non-productive. CDR3 was defined according to IMGT convention as the region running from the second conserved V-encoded cysteine to the conserved J-encoded phenylalanine. The earlier analysis of 500 to 650 of the donors excluded any sequence lacking an unambiguous match to a single V gene segment. An earlier analysis of fewer than 650 of the donors classified V segments as functional when productive rearrangements were above 56.7% and as segregating when the standard deviation between donors was above 5%. To diagnose cytomegalovirus status from the catalog of TCR beta chain sequences, a statistical classification framework was built. V and J gene assignment, in a later analysis, came from comparing TCR nucleotide sequences with IMGT/GENE-DB human TR gene sequences. A later analysis assigned CDR3 sequences and most-parsimonious VDJ recombination scenarios with the TCRdist pipeline. In a later analysis, each TCR beta chain was defined by its CDR3 amino acid sequence together with its V-gene family, and reads lacking a unique V-gene family were excluded. In a later analysis, nearly 600 highly shared, low-generation-probability nucleotide sequences were removed to address suspected cross-contamination and a sequencing artifact. For each public chain, a later analysis derived a clonal expansion index from normalized ranks of inferred template counts within each repertoire. In a later analysis, generation probabilities were computed using a VDJ recombination model fitted to out-of-frame rearrangements, and the results were checked against IGoR. A later analysis scored TCR-TCR, TCR-HLA and TCR-CMV co-occurrence with hypergeometric tests, applying a repertoire-size bias correction to TCR pairs. To estimate false discovery rates, a later analysis permuted the HLA or CMV assignments 20 times. In a later analysis, co-occurring TCRs were grouped with DBSCAN, and TCRdist sequence similarity was added when clustering was performed within HLA-allele-positive subsets. Repertoires with fewer than 30,000 or more than 120,000 public chains were left out of co-occurrence clustering, as were about 5 repertoires with anomalous nucleotide sharing. TCRdb limited this immuneACCESS table to in-frame rearrangements with V and J called. A share of clones is missing; checked studies link under half to unresolved V genes, and the rest is unexplained. That table furnishes V, J and clone size, whereas the DNA furnished D and trimming. For this sample there are around 180,000 clones; over 60% appear just once. The ten largest clones take up about 1.6% of the sample.

CDR1 and CDR2 are read off the germline V gene as MNHNS and SASEGT. The trim is 5 bases for V and 1 base for J, with a gap of 11 bases between the germline ends. There are 14 amino acids in the CDR3, from cysteine to phenylalanine inclusive. Kept here is only the CDR3 DNA, which spans 42 bases and is read in frame from base 1. Rearrangement joined TRBV6-1 to TRBJ1-2; TRBD1 is a weak D gene call, 5 bases matching. Sample: PBMCs. The clonotype originates from a girl under 18 in good health and CMV-seronegative. The CDR3 region reads CASSLRVDNYGYTF. The sequence in DNA is TGTGCCAGCAGTCTCAGGGTAGATAACTATGGCTACACCTTC.